This record covers a single T cell receptor beta chain. Antigen specificity is unknown. This CDR3 is 13 amino acids long. The V end lost 7 bases, the J end lost 0 bases, and 9 bases lay between the germline ends. Per the germline V gene, CDR1 is MGHDK and CDR2 is SYGVNS. Then a second PCR, running about 6 to 12 cycles, was carried out with a sample-barcoded 5' primer and a J-beta primer mix. Every sample returned 2.5 million or more CDR3-containing paired-end reads. Via MiXCR, TCRdb re-called the 5' RACE reads, giving one row per CDR3 protein. The sample lists over 950,000 distinct CDR3 sequences; 35% to 40% were seen once. The sample comes from a study of blood T cells in healthy people across ages. Study-wide points: Higher diversity, along with more naive CD4+ cells, distinguished long-lived donors from aged donors.

The specimen was blood. The chain couples TRBV25-1 to TRBJ1-1, with D unclear. The TCR originated in a young man in good health. CDR3 residues: CASNMAMNTEAFF. The CDR3 bases are TGTGCCAGCAACATGGCCATGAACACTGAAGCTTTCTTT.